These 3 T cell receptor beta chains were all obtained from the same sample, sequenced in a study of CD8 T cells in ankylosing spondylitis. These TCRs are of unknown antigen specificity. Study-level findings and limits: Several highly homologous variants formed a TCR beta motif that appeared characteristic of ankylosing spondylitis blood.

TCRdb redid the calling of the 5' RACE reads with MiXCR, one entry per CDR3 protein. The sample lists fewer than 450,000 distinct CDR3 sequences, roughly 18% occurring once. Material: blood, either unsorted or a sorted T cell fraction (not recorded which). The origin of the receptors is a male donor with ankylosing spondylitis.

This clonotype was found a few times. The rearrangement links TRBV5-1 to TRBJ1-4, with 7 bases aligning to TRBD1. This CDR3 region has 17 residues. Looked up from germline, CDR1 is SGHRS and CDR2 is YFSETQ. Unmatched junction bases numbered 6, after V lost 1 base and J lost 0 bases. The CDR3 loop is CASSLTGTAATNEKLFF. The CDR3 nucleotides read TGCGCCAGCAGCTTGACCGGGACAGCCGCAACTAATGAAAAACTGTTTTTT.

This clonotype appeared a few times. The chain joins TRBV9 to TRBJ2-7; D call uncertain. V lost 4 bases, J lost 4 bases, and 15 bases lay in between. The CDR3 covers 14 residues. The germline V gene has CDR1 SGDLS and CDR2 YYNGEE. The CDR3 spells CASSPGGQAYEQYF. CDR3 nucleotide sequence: TGTGCCAGCAGCCCTGGCGGCCAGGCGTACGAGCAGTACTTC.

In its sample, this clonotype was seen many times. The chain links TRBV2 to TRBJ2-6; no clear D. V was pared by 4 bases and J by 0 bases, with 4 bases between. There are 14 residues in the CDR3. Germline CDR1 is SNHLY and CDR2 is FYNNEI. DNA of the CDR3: TGTGCCAGCAGTGCGCGCTCTGGGGCCAACGTCCTGACTTTC. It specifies CASSARSGANVLTF.